The sequence of this TCR beta chain was determined in a study of cytomegalovirus exposure and HLA in healthy donors. Study-wide results and caveats: According to reports, the classifier identified cytomegalovirus status with high specificity and sensitivity. DRB1 showed the most TCR associations and HLA-C the fewest in a later analysis, as rates varied by HLA locus. Within a later analysis, the majority of CMV-associated TCR beta chains appeared HLA-restricted.

On this clone: The target antigen is unknown.

Primers for the PCR totalled 60 Vbeta and 13 Jbeta. Original data processing: Unique TCR beta chains totaled some 80 million in a later count, with some 10 million of them shared. Some clones are missing from TCRdb's copy, which holds only in-frame ones; the method was immunoSEQ multiplex PCR. For V, J and clone size, that table is used; D and trimming come from the DNA. The sample records 170,000 or so clones, about 80% being singletons. Germline V gene sequence: CDR1 MNHEY, CDR2 SVGAGI. The CDR3 covers 15 residues. Trimming took 6 bases from V and 0 from J; bases not matched to a gene: 5. V and J are TRBV6-5 and TRBJ1-2; 9 bases align to TRBD1. What was sequenced was PBMCs. The source of this sequence is a woman aged 40 to 49 in good health and CMV-seronegative. The CDR3 region has the DNA TGTGCCAGCAGCACCCGGGACAGGGCTAACTATGGCTACACCTTC. Protein: CASSTRDRANYGYTF.